A few counts support the clone carrying this T cell receptor (beta chain). Its matching antigen is unknown. The data were obtained in a study of radiotherapy plus CTLA-4 blockade in lung cancer. Study outcomes and limitations: Radiotherapy plus ipilimumab was followed by expansion in blood of tumor-derived TCR clones.

This table comes from immunoSEQ multiplex PCR, and its TCRdb copy is limited to in-frame clones, with some not included. The sample carries 75,000 to 100,000 clones, 88% recorded once. The germline V and J ends were trimmed by 5 bases and 4 bases, with 9 bases remaining between them. Germline V gives CDR1 MNHNY, CDR2 SVGAGI (reference sequence). There are 13 residues in the CDR3. The receptor was isolated from a human donor with non-small cell lung cancer that progressed on radiotherapy plus ipilimumab. The V gene is TRBV6-6, the J gene TRBJ1-5, with D possibly matching TRBD1 (6 bases). This specimen was peripheral blood, taken from a patient treated with radiotherapy plus ipilimumab. The CDR3 loop is CASSRQVNQPQHF. CDR3 nucleotides: TGTGCCAGCAGTCGACAGGTTAATCAGCCCCAGCATTTT.